Listed below are T cell receptor beta chains from one sample, sequenced in a study of cytomegalovirus exposure and HLA in healthy donors. Assay used: immunoSEQ multiplex PCR; TCRdb lists only in-frame clones, some missing. The sample records some 170,000 clones, about four fifths being singletons. Sequencing used PBMCs. The receptors come from a female donor in good health and CMV-seronegative. Each CDR3 is given with its conserved first and last residue.

j_call	v_call	cdr3_aa
TRBJ2-1	TRBV5-4	CASSRGLVSYNEQFF
TRBJ2-5	TRBV2	CASSGGLNYYQQYF
TRBJ2-7	TRBV11-3	CASSPHGGYEQYF
TRBJ2-1	TRBV7-8	CASSPRTGSGEQFF
TRBJ2-7	TRBV7-2	CASSYGWRQYEQYF
TRBJ1-1	TRBV7-2	CASSSRQGRTEAFF
TRBJ2-3	TRBV7-9	CASSELAGGRSTDTQYF
TRBJ2-7	TRBV18	CASSPRQGDHEQYF
TRBJ2-7	TRBV9	CASSGALKYEQYF
TRBJ2-1	TRBV6-1	CASSEAPSRSYNEQFF
TRBJ1-2	TRBV2	CASSLLTGQGFGYTF
TRBJ2-1	TRBV7-9	CASSLEVAVTYNEQFF
TRBJ1-5	TRBV6-1	CASTAGTGTQPQHF
TRBJ2-1	TRBV2	CASSPGQGASNEQFF
TRBJ1-2	TRBV7-3	CASSLKGTGDGYTF
TRBJ2-1	TRBV11-1	CASSLVIGNEQFF
TRBJ2-3	TRBV7-3	CASSLMGGTDTQYF
TRBJ2-1	TRBV4-1	CASSQGTFQGNNEQFF
TRBJ1-2	TRBV28	CASSQGQANYGYTF
TRBJ2-7	TRBV4-1	CASSQLRGQAFYEQYF
TRBJ1-2	TRBV2	CASSSGGQGARGYTF
TRBJ2-5	TRBV30	CAWRSGRRETQYF